This entry features one T cell receptor (beta chain) sequence. No antigen is known for it. These data originate in a study of PD-1 blockade in classical Hodgkin lymphoma. Findings and caveats of the study: According to reports, newly diagnosed patients had lower baseline TCR diversity than healthy donors, and relapsed/refractory patients had lower baseline TCR diversity still.

Measured with immunoSEQ multiplex PCR; TCRdb has only the in-frame clones, and not every one. The table lists 20,000 or so clones, over 80% of them singletons. Time point given: cycle 4 day 1 (C4D1), after more than 5 weeks of nivolumab. All patients experienced relapse after autologous stem cell transplantation, and brentuximab vedotin exposure was variable. It was by magnetic negative selection that CD4+ T cells were purified from thawed PBMCs. The material sequenced was CD4+ T cells from blood, taken before the fourth cycle of nivolumab. The sequence was obtained from a human donor with classical Hodgkin lymphoma.

CDR3 loop: CASITDGFEAFF. As DNA, the CDR3 is TGTGCCAGCATCACGGACGGTTTTGAAGCTTTCTTT. The chain links TRBV28 to TRBJ1-1; D is undetermined. The length of the CDR3 is 12 residues. Per germline, CDR1 MDHEN and CDR2 SYDVKM. With 7 bases removed from V and 7 bases from J, the gap between germline ends came to 13 bases.